One and the same sample provided the 5 T cell receptor beta chains below, sequenced in a study of blood T cell repertoires in COVID-19. The data were produced by immunoSEQ multiplex PCR, yet TCRdb's version contains in-frame clones alone and is incomplete. The table records about 250,000 clones, about 87% of them present only once. The sequencing sample was made of peripheral blood. All receptors come from a woman in her 30s with COVID-19, enrolled during active disease.

This clone has only one observation. The chain couples TRBV9 to TRBJ2-4, with a weak D call TRBD1 (6 bases). Germline-derived CDR1 and CDR2 are SGDLS and YYNGEE. The CDR3 runs 13 residues. Trimming shortened V by 3 bases and J by 9 bases, and 13 bases separated the two germline ends. CDR3 loop: CASSERQVGIQYF. As DNA, the CDR3 is TGTGCCAGCAGCGAGCGACAGGTCGGCATTCAGTACTTC.

The V and J genes are TRBV9 and TRBJ2-1; 14 bases fit TRBD2. Germline V CDR1 and CDR2: SGDLS, YYNGEE. V lost 4 bases, J lost 7 bases, and 10 bases stayed unmatched. CDR3 length: 17 residues. CDR3 sequence (DNA): TGTGCCAGCAGCTACGGGACTAGCGGGAGTCCTACAAATGAGCAGTTCTTC. Translating gives CASSYGTSGSPTNEQFF.

The rearrangement uses TRBV19 and TRBJ2-2; TRBD2 aligns across 7 bases. Trimming at V came to 7 bases and at J to 7 bases, leaving 12 bases not matched to a gene. The germline V gene has CDR1 LNHDA and CDR2 SQIVND (reference sequence). This CDR3 is built from 15 residues. DNA of the CDR3: TGTGCCAGTATAGTCTCTGCGGGAGCGGACGGGGAGCTGTTTTTT. It yields the protein CASIVSAGADGELFF.

This chain links TRBV11-2 with TRBJ2-1, with 8 positions matching TRBD1. Losses at the gene ends were 3 bases for V and 2 bases for J; bases not matched to a gene: 6. CDR3 size: 16 residues. Germline V gives CDR1 SGHAT, CDR2 FQNNGV. CDR3 amino acids: CASSFRTGRPYNEQFF. The CDR3 nucleotides read TGTGCCAGCAGCTTCAGGACAGGGAGGCCCTACAATGAGCAGTTCTTC.

This chain connects TRBV11-2 to TRBJ2-7; 7 bases map to TRBD2. J gave up 0 bases and V 5 bases, and 4 bases lay outside the gene matches. In germline, CDR1 is SGHAT, CDR2 FQNNGV. The CDR3 runs to 14 residues. The CDR3 here is CASSGRTSSYEQYV. The CDR3 nucleotides are TGTGCCAGCAGCGGGCGGACTAGCTCCTACGAGCAGTACGTC.